This entry describes one TCR beta chain. These data come from a study of blood T cell repertoires in COVID-19. Trimming cost V 1 base and J 5 bases; bases outside gene matches: 4. Per the germline V gene, CDR1 is KGHSH and CDR2 is LQKENI. CDR3 length: 16 residues. Some clones are missing from TCRdb's copy, which holds only in-frame ones; the method was immunoSEQ multiplex PCR. The sample consists of 200,000 to 250,000 clones, about nine tenths of them appearing once. The rearrangement uses TRBV18 and TRBJ2-1; 11 bases line up with TRBD2. This TCR came from a man under 40 who had recovered from COVID-19. The sample consisted of PBMCs or T cells enriched from blood (not recorded which). CDR3 in DNA: TGTGCCAGCTCACCACAATTAGCGGGAGGGGACAATGAGCAGTTCTTC. Translating it yields CASSPQLAGGDNEQFF.